The present T cell receptor (beta chain) was sequenced within a study of OX40 agonist ivuxolimab in advanced cancers. TCRdb keeps only in-frame clones here, not all; method: immunoSEQ multiplex PCR. The sample lists about 62,000 clones; 80% to 90% were seen once. CDR1 is MDHEN and CDR2 is SYDVKM in the germline V gene. The CDR3 totals 15 residues. Trimming removed 2 bases from V and 10 bases from J, with 15 bases in between. The sequence was obtained from an adult with an advanced solid tumor such as melanoma, head and neck, liver or kidney cancer. V gene TRBV28 combines with J gene TRBJ1-6; possible D gene TRBD1, 6 bases. The starting material was CD4+ or CD8+ T cells sorted from blood, obtained in a trial of the OX40 agonist ivuxolimab. CDR3 DNA sequence: TGTGCCAGCAGTTTACCACCCCGGACAGCCTCACCCCTCCACTTT. This codes for CASSLPPRTASPLHF.